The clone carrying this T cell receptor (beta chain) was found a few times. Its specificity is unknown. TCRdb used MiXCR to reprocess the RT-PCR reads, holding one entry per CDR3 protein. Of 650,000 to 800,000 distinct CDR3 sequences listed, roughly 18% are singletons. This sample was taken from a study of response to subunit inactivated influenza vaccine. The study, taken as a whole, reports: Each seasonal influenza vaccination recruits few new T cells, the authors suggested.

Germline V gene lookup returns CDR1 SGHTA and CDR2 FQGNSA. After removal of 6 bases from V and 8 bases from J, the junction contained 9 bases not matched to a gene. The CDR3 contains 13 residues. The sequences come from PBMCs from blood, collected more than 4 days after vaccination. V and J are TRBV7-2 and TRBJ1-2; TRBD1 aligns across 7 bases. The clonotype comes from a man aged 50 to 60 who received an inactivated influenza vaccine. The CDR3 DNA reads TGTGCCAGCAGTTCTGACAGGGTGAGCGGCTACACCTTC. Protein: CASSSDRVSGYTF.